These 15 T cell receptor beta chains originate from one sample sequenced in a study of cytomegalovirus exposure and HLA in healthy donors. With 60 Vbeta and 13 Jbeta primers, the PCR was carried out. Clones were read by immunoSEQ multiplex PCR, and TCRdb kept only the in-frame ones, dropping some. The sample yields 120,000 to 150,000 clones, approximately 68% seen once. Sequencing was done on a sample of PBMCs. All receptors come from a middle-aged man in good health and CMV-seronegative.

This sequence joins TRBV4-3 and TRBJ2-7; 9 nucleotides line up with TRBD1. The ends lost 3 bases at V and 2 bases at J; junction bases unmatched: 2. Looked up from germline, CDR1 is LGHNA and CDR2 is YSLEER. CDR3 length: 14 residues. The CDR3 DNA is TGCGCCAGCAGCCAGGGACAGGGTACCTACGAGCAGTACTTC. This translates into CASSQGQGTYEQYF.

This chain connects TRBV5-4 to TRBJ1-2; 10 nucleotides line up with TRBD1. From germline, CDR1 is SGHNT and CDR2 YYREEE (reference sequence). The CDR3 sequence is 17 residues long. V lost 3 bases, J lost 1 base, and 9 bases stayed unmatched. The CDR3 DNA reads TGTGCCAGCAGCTACAGGACAGGGGGATTTCGTAACTATGGCTACACCTTC. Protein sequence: CASSYRTGGFRNYGYTF.

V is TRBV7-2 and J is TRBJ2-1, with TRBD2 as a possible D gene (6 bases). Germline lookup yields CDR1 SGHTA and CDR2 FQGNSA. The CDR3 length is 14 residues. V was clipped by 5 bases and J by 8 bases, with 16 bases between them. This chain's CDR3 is CASSLSRGVDEQFF. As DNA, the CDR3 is TGTGCCAGCAGCCTATCGCGCGGGGTTGATGAGCAGTTCTTC.

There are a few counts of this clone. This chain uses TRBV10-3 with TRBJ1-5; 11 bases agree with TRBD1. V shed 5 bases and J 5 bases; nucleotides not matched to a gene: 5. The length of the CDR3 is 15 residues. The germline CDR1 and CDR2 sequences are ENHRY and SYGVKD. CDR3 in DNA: TGTGCCATCAGTCGGACAGGGGGCTCGGATCAGCCCCAGCATTTT. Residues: CAISRTGGSDQPQHF.

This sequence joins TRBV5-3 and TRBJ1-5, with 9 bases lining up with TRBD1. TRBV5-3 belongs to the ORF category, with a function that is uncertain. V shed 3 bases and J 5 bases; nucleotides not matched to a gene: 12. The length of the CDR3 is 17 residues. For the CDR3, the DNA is TGTGCCAGAAGCTCGAAGTTCCGGGACAGGGTCTATCAGCCCCAGCATTTT. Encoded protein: CARSSKFRDRVYQPQHF.

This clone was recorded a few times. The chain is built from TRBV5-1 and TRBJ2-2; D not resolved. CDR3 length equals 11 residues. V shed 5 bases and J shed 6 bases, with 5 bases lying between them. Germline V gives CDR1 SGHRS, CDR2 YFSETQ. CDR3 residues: CASRESGELFF. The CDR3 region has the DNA TGCGCCAGCAGGGAGTCCGGGGAGCTGTTTTTT. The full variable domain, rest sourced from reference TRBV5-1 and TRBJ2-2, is KAGVTQTPRYLIKTRGQQVTLSCSPISGHRSVSWYQQTPGQGLQFLFEYFSETQRNKGNFPGRFSGRQFSNSRSEMNVSTLELGDSALYLCASRESGELFFGEGSRLTVL.

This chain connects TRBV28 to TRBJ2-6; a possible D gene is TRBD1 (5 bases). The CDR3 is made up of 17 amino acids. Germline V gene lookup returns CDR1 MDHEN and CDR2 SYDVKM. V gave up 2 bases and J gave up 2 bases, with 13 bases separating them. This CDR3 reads CASSLRLKGAGANVLTF. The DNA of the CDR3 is TGTGCCAGCAGTTTAAGACTCAAAGGGGCTGGGGCCAACGTCCTGACTTTC. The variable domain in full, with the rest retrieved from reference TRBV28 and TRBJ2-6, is DVKVTQSSRYLVKRTGEKVFLECVQDMDHENMFWYRQDPGLGLRLIYFSYDVKMKEKGDIPEGYSVSREKKERFSLILESASTNQTSMYLCASSLRLKGAGANVLTFGAGSRLTVL.

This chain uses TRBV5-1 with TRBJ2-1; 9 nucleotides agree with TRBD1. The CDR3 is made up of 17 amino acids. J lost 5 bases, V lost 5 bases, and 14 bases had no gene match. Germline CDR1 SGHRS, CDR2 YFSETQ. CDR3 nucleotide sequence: TGCGCCAGCAGAAAAGGGACAGGGAGTTTGTTAGACAATGAGCAGTTCTTC. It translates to CASRKGTGSLLDNEQFF.

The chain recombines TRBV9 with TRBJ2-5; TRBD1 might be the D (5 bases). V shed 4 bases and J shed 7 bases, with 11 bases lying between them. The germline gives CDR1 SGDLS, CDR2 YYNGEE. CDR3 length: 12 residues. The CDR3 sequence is CASSTQRGTQYF. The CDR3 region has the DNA TGTGCCAGCAGCACACAAAGGGGGACCCAGTACTTC.

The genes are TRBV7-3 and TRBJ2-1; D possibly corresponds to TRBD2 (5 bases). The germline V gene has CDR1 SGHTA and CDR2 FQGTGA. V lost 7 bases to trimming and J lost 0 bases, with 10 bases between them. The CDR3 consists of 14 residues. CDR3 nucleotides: TGTGCCAGCAAAAGGCGGGTCTCCTACAATGAGCAGTTCTTC. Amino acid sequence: CASKRRVSYNEQFF.

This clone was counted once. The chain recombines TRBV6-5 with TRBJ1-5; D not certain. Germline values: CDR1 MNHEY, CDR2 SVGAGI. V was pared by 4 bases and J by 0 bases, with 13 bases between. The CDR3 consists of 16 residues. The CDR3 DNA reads TGTGCCAGCAGTTCCTTCGGGGTGGATAGCAATCAGCCCCAGCATTTT. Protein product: CASSSFGVDSNQPQHF.

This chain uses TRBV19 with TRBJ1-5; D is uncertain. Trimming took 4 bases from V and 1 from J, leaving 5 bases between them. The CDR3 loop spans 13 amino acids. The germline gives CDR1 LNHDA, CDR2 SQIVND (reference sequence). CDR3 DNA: TGTGCCAGTAGTAAAGCCAGCAATCAGCCCCAGCATTTT. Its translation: CASSKASNQPQHF. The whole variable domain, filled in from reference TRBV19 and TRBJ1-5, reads DGGITQSPKYLFRKEGQNVTLSCEQNLNHDAMYWYRQDPGQGLRLIYYSQIVNDFQKGDIAEGYSVSREKKESFPLTVTSAQKNPTAFYLCASSKASNQPQHFGDGTRLSIL.

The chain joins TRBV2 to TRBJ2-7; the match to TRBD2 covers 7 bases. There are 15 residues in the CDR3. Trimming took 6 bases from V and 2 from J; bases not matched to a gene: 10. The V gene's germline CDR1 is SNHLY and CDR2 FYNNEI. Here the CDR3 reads CASSPLAGEAYEQYF. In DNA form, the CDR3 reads TGTGCCAGCAGCCCCTTGGCGGGAGAGGCCTACGAGCAGTACTTC. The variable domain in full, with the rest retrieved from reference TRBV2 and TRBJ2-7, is EPEVTQTPSHQVTQMGQEVILRCVPISNHLYFYWYRQILGQKVEFLVSFYNNEISEKSEIFDDQFSVERPDGSNFTLKIRSTKLEDSAMYFCASSPLAGEAYEQYFGPGTRLTVT.

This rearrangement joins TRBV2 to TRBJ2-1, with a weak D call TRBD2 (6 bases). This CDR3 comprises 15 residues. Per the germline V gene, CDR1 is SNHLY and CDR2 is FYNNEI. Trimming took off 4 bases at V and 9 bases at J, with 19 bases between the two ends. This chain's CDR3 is CASSVTSRRTGEQFF. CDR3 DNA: TGTGCCAGCAGTGTCACTAGCCGGAGAACGGGTGAGCAGTTCTTC.

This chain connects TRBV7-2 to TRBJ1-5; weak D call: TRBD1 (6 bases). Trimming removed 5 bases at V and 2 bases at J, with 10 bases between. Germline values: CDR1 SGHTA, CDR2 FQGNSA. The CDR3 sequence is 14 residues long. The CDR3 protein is CASSLQGGNQPQHF. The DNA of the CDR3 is TGTGCCAGCAGCCTACAGGGCGGCAATCAGCCCCAGCATTTT.